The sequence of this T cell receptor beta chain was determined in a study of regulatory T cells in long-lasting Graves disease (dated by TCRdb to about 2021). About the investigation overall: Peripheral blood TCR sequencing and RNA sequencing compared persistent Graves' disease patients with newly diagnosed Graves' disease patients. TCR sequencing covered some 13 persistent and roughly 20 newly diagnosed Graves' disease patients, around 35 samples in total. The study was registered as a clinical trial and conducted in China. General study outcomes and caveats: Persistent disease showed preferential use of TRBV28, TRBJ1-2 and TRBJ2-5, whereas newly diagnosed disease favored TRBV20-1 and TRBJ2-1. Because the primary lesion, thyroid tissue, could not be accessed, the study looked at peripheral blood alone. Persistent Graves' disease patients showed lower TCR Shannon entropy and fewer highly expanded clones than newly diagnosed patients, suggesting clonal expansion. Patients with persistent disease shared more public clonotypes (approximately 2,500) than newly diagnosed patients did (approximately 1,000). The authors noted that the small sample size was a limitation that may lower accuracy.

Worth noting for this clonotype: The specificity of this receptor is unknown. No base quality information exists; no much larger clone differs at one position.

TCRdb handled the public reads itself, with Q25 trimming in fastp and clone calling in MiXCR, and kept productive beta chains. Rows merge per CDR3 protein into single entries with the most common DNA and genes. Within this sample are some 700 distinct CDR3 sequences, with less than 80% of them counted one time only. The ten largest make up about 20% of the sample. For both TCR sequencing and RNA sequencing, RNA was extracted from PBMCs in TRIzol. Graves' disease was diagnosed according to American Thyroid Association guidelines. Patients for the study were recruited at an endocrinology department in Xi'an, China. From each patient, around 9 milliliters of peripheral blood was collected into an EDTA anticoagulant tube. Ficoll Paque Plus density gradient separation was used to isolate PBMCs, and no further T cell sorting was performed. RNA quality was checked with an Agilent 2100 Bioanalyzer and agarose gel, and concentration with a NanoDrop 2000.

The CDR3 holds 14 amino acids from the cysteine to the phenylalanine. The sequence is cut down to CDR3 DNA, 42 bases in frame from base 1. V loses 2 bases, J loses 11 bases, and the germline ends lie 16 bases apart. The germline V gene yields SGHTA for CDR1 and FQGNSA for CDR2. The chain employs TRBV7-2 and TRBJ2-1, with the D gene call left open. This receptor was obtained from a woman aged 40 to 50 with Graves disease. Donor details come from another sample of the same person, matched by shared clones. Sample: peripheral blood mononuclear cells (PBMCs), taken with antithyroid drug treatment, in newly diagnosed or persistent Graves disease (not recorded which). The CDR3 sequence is CASSLSLARPQQFF. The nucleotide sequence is TGTGCCAGCAGCTTATCTTTAGCTCGTCCACAGCAGTTCTTC. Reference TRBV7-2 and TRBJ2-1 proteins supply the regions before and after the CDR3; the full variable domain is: GAGVSQSPSNKVTEKGKDVELRCDPISGHTALYWYRQSLGQGLEFLIYFQGNSAPDKSGLPSDRFSAERTGGSVSTLTIQRTQQEDSAVYLCASSLSLARPQQFFGPGTRLTVL.